The present T cell receptor beta chain was sequenced within a study of response to subunit inactivated influenza vaccine. Per the germline V gene, CDR1 is DFQATT and CDR2 is SNEGSKA (reference sequence). V lost 6 bases and J 5 bases, leaving 23 bases between the germline ends. This CDR3 is built from 15 residues. TCRdb recomputed calls from the RT-PCR reads with MiXCR, one row per CDR3 protein. The sample lists some 500,000 distinct CDR3 sequences; about 15% were seen once. Of note for this clonotype: The antigen remains undetermined.

General study points: Each seasonal flu vaccination may recruit only limited new T cells, authors suggested.

The chain joins TRBV20-1 to TRBJ2-7; D perhaps matches TRBD2 (6 bases). This receptor was identified in a man between 50 and 70 years old who received an inactivated influenza vaccine. Sequenced here: CD4+ T cells sorted from PBMCs, sampled less than 25 months after vaccination. CDR3 loop: CSAPGDARGPHEQYF. The CDR3 DNA reads TGCAGTGCCCCCGGGGATGCGCGGGGTCCCCACGAGCAGTACTTC.